Presented here are 30 T cell receptor beta chains from one specimen sequenced in a study. Treg sorting used a CD4+CD25+CD127-/low gate. TCRdb recomputed calls from the 5' RACE reads with MiXCR, one row per CDR3 protein. The table has around 44,000 distinct CDR3 sequences, approximately 22% seen once. Material for sequencing was Tregs sorted from blood. All receptors come from a female donor with breast cancer.

This clonotype was observed a few times. This chain uses TRBV7-2 with TRBJ1-1; 9 nucleotides line up with TRBD1. J lost 8 bases, V lost 5 bases, and 6 bases had no gene match. Germline V lookup: CDR1 SGHTA, CDR2 FQGNSA. This CDR3 is built from 13 residues. The CDR3 DNA reads as TGTGCCAGCAGCCCCCACAGGGGGCTGGAAGCTTTCTTT. Amino acid sequence: CASSPHRGLEAFF.

The chain is built from TRBV2 and TRBJ2-1, with TRBD1 matching 7 bases. From germline, CDR1 is SNHLY and CDR2 FYNNEI. This CDR3 region has 13 residues. The ends lost 10 bases at V and 2 bases at J; junction bases unmatched: 5. CDR3 bases: TGTGCCACTCACAGGGGCCCCTACAATGAGCAGTTCTTC. As protein: CATHRGPYNEQFF.

This clonotype was observed a few times. This chain connects TRBV28 to TRBJ2-7, with 7 bases fitting TRBD1. The V gene's germline CDR1 is MDHEN and CDR2 SYDVKM. V lost 3 bases and J lost 1; bases outside the gene matches: 6. CDR3 size: 15 residues. Written as DNA, the CDR3 is TGTGCCAGCAGTTTTCCTACAGGGGCATCCTACGAGCAGTACTTC. Protein sequence: CASSFPTGASYEQYF. The full variable domain, rest sourced from reference TRBV28 and TRBJ2-7, is DVKVTQSSRYLVKRTGEKVFLECVQDMDHENMFWYRQDPGLGLRLIYFSYDVKMKEKGDIPEGYSVSREKKERFSLILESASTNQTSMYLCASSFPTGASYEQYFGPGTRLTVT.

This chain uses TRBV4-1 with TRBJ2-5; D call uncertain. V was clipped by 0 bases and J by 5 bases, with 16 bases between them. The CDR3 spans 16 residues. Looked up from germline, CDR1 is MGHRA and CDR2 is YSYEKL. The CDR3, as DNA: TGCGCCAGCAGCCAAGAGGGCGGATCCTCTGTGGAGACCCAGTACTTC. This sequence encodes CASSQEGGSSVETQYF.

The chain is built from TRBV28 and TRBJ1-2; perhaps TRBD1 as D (6 bases). Trimming pared 4 bases from V and 6 bases from J, leaving 12 bases between. Germline V gene sequence: CDR1 MDHEN, CDR2 SYDVKM. This CDR3 contains 13 residues. In nucleotides, the CDR3 is TGTGCCAGCAGTTCGAACAGGGCCGATGGCTACACCTTC. Residues: CASSSNRADGYTF.

On this clonotype: Just one base apart from a much larger clone, this may be a read error. This chain uses TRBV29-1 with TRBJ1-5; D not resolved. This CDR3 comprises 13 residues. With 5 bases removed from V and 3 bases from J, the gap between germline ends came to 11 bases. Looked up from germline, CDR1 is SQVTM and CDR2 is ANQGSEA. The CDR3 loop reads CSVSTGVNQPQHF. The CDR3 DNA sequence: TGCAGCGTTTCTACCGGTGTCAATCAGCCCCAGCATTTT. Full variable domain (missing parts from reference TRBV29-1 and TRBJ1-5): SAVISQKPSRDICQRGTSLTIQCQVDSQVTMMFWYRQQPGQSLTLIATANQGSEATYESGFVIDKFPISRPNLTFSTLTVSNMSPEDSSIYLCSVSTGVNQPQHFGDGTRLSIL.

The chain couples TRBV7-6 to TRBJ1-5; 11 bases match TRBD1. Germline V gives CDR1 SGHVS, CDR2 FNYEAQ. Trimming took 5 bases from V and 3 from J; bases not matched to a gene: 6. CDR3 length equals 16 residues. The CDR3 region is CASSPGTGGFNQPQHF. Written as DNA, the CDR3 is TGTGCCAGCAGCCCCGGGACAGGGGGTTTCAATCAGCCCCAGCATTTT.

This clonotype was found many times. The chain is built from TRBV3-1 and TRBJ1-1; no firm D call. Germline V gene sequence: CDR1 LGHDT, CDR2 YNNKEL (reference sequence). This CDR3 has 13 amino acids. The V end lost 3 bases, the J end lost 0 bases, and 5 bases lay between the germline ends. The CDR3 nucleotides read TGTGCCAGCAGCCAGGGCATGAACACTGAAGCTTTCTTT. As protein: CASSQGMNTEAFF.

The rearrangement links TRBV19 to TRBJ2-2; no firm D call. There are 14 residues in the CDR3. Trimming removed 3 bases from V and 3 bases from J, with 8 bases in between. CDR1 is LNHDA and CDR2 is SQIVND in the germline V gene (reference sequence). The CDR3 bases are TGTGCCAGTAGTATTAGGGCAGACACCGGGGAGCTGTTTTTT. Translation gives CASSIRADTGELFF.

This clonotype has at least ten counts. This chain connects TRBV20-1 to TRBJ1-1; 8 bases are shared with TRBD1. V lost 3 bases to trimming and J lost 8 bases; unmatched junction nucleotides: 14. CDR1 DFQATT and CDR2 SNEGSKA come from the germline V gene (reference sequence). The CDR3 covers 15 residues. CDR3 sequence reads: CSASRTGRISGEAFF. The DNA of the CDR3 is TGCAGTGCTAGCAGGACAGGGCGAATCTCTGGGGAAGCTTTCTTT.

In this sample, this clonotype turned up many times. The chain recombines TRBV5-1 with TRBJ2-5; TRBD1 matches at 10 bases. In germline, CDR1 is SGHRS, CDR2 YFSETQ. This CDR3 comprises 16 residues. J gave up 5 bases and V 0 bases, and 7 bases lay outside the gene matches. DNA for the CDR3: TGCGCCAGCAGCTTGGAGACAGGGGGCGCGAGGGAGACCCAGTACTTC. Translated: CASSLETGGARETQYF.

With respect to this clonotype: Germline and junction disagree at one end, which may indicate a read error. The V and J genes are TRBV7-9 and TRBJ2-2, with no clear D. This CDR3 spans 12 amino acids. Germline CDR1 reads SEHNR; CDR2 reads FQNEAQ (reference sequence). The CDR3 reads CAGSLTVGELFF. In DNA form, the CDR3 reads TGTGCCGGCAGCTTGACGGTTGGGGAGCTGTTTTTT.

This clonotype was seen at least ten times. The chain carries TRBV7-2 and TRBJ2-2; no definite D call. Germline CDR1 is SGHTA and CDR2 is FQGNSA. The CDR3 contains 15 residues. The V end was cut by 0 bases, the J end by 4 bases, with 9 bases between. CDR3: CASSLARIGTGELFF. CDR3 nucleotides: TGTGCCAGCAGCTTAGCGCGAATCGGCACCGGGGAGCTGTTTTTT. The complete variable domain, with remaining parts taken from reference TRBV7-2 and TRBJ2-2, reads GAGVSQSPSNKVTEKGKDVELRCDPISGHTALYWYRQSLGQGLEFLIYFQGNSAPDKSGLPSDRFSAERTGGSVSTLTIQRTQQEDSAVYLCASSLARIGTGELFFGEGSRLTVL.

The chain combines TRBV11-2 with TRBJ2-3; tentative D call: TRBD1 (6 bases). Germline values: CDR1 SGHAT, CDR2 FQNNGV. With 5 bases removed from V and 4 bases from J, the gap between germline ends came to 16 bases. The length of the CDR3 is 15 residues. The CDR3 sequence: CASSHFRGRADTQYF. The CDR3 DNA reads TGTGCCAGCAGCCACTTTAGGGGGAGAGCAGATACGCAGTATTTT.

This clonotype occurred a few times. The chain joins TRBV28 to TRBJ2-1; D is ambiguous. Germline values: CDR1 MDHEN, CDR2 SYDVKM. This CDR3 is 13 amino acids long. The ends were cut back, 6 bases at V and 9 bases at J, with 15 bases in the middle. CDR3 in amino acids: CASRDGLWGEQFF. The CDR3 bases are TGTGCCAGCAGGGATGGCCTCTGGGGTGAGCAGTTCTTC.

This rearrangement joins TRBV5-6 to TRBJ2-5, with TRBD2 matching over 15 bases. Germline V CDR1 and CDR2: SGHDT, YYEEEE. The CDR3 is 15 residues long. The junction had 2 bases not matched to a gene; V was cut back by 2 bases and J by 6 bases. The CDR3 reads CASSFGTSGRKTQYF. In nucleotides, the CDR3 is TGTGCCAGCAGCTTTGGGACTAGCGGGAGGAAGACCCAGTACTTC.

This clonotype appeared a few times. The genes are TRBV7-2 and TRBJ2-3; D perhaps matches TRBD1 (6 bases). Trimming took off 0 bases at V and 1 base at J, with 20 bases between the two ends. This CDR3 region has 19 residues. Germline lookup yields CDR1 SGHTA and CDR2 FQGNSA. CDR3 region: CASSLADLRDIWGTDTQYF. Here the CDR3 DNA reads TGTGCCAGCAGCTTAGCGGACCTTCGGGACATTTGGGGCACAGATACGCAGTATTTT.

Many counts were recorded for this clonotype. The V gene is TRBV29-1, the J gene TRBJ1-1; no clear D gene. This CDR3 region has 12 residues. Trimming shortened V by 4 bases and J by 1 base, and 7 bases separated the two germline ends. Germline V lookup: CDR1 SQVTM, CDR2 ANQGSEA. Here the CDR3 DNA reads TGCAGCGTTGGACTCCGGAACACTGAAGCTTTCTTT. The encoded protein is CSVGLRNTEAFF.

This clonotype was counted at least ten times. The chain carries TRBV6-5 and TRBJ1-5; 9 bases are shared with TRBD1. J lost 6 bases, V lost 6 bases, and 6 bases had no gene match. This CDR3 has 14 amino acids. The germline V gene has CDR1 MNHEY and CDR2 SVGAGI. The CDR3 DNA sequence: TGTGCCAGCAGACCCGGGACAGGGAGTCAGCCCCAGCATTTT. Its protein product is CASRPGTGSQPQHF.

The table lists this clonotype with many counts. V usage is TRBV27 and J usage is TRBJ2-1; 8 bases map to TRBD2. The CDR3 sequence is 14 residues long. Germline CDR1 is MNHEY and CDR2 is SMNVEV (reference sequence). V trimming: 5 bases; J trimming: 8 bases; junction bases outside the gene matches: 8. As DNA, the CDR3 is TGTGCCAGCAGTGGACTAGCCCAGTCCCATGAGCAGTTCTTC. Amino acid sequence: CASSGLAQSHEQFF.

This sequence joins TRBV12-3 or TRBV12-4 and TRBJ2-1; tentatively, D is TRBD2 (6 bases). CDR3 length: 14 amino acids. V was pared by 7 bases and J by 7 bases, with 17 bases between. The CDR3 coding sequence is TGTGCCAGCACCTCCGGGGGACGGACGAATGAGCAGTTCTTC. Protein product: CASTSGGRTNEQFF.

This clonotype was detected many times. The chain carries TRBV27 and TRBJ1-5, with a possible D match to TRBD1 (5 bases). CDR1 is MNHEY, CDR2 SMNVEV, per germline (reference sequence). V was trimmed by 6 bases and J by 1 base, leaving 10 bases between them. The CDR3 runs to 14 residues. The CDR3 is CASSRQGSNQPQHF. The CDR3 DNA sequence: TGTGCCAGCAGCCGTCAGGGCAGCAATCAGCCCCAGCATTTT.

The chain uses TRBV21-1 and TRBJ2-1; the D segment call TRBD1 is taken from the table without a DNA check. TRBV21-1 is assigned pseudogene status. The CDR3 runs 12 residues. In DNA, the CDR3 is TGTGCCAGCAGCAAAGCGGCCGGGGGCTGGTTCTTC. The encoded protein is CASSKAAGGWFF.

This clonotype was detected ten times or more. The chain uses TRBV7-2 and TRBJ2-5, with unresolved D. Germline loops: CDR1 SGHTA, CDR2 FQGNSA. Trimming shortened V by 2 bases and J by 5 bases, and 6 bases separated the two germline ends. CDR3 size: 12 residues. CDR3 region: CASSLFWETQYF. For the CDR3, the DNA is TGTGCCAGCAGCTTATTTTGGGAGACCCAGTACTTC. Full variable domain (rest looked up from reference TRBV7-2 and TRBJ2-5): GAGVSQSPSNKVTEKGKDVELRCDPISGHTALYWYRQSLGQGLEFLIYFQGNSAPDKSGLPSDRFSAERTGGSVSTLTIQRTQQEDSAVYLCASSLFWETQYFGPGTRLLVL.

This chain connects TRBV12-3 or TRBV12-4 to TRBJ1-2; D gene unclear. The CDR3 spans 12 residues. The V end was cut by 3 bases, the J end by 7 bases, with 9 bases between. CDR3 residues: CASSFSGCGYTF. As DNA, the CDR3 is TGTGCCAGCAGTTTTAGTGGGTGTGGCTACACCTTC.

With regard to this clonotype: Being one base from a much bigger clone, this may be a read error. The chain is built from TRBV4-2 and TRBJ1-2; a possible D gene is TRBD1 (6 bases). Per the germline V gene, CDR1 is LGHNA and CDR2 is YNFKEQ. With 4 bases removed from V and 12 bases from J, the gap between germline ends came to 21 bases. The CDR3 contains 14 residues. The CDR3 nucleotides are TGTGCCAGCAGCCTCTCGGCGGGGGGCGTAGGCCACACCTTC. This gives the protein CASSLSAGGVGHTF.

This clonotype was recorded a few times. The chain is built from TRBV30 and TRBJ2-1; 11 bases are shared with TRBD2. CDR3 length equals 14 residues. Germline CDR1 is GTSNPN and CDR2 is SVGIG (reference sequence). Unmatched junction bases numbered 7, after V lost 2 bases and J lost 10 bases. The CDR3 region is CAWSRSLAGDEQFF. DNA of the CDR3: TGTGCCTGGAGTAGGTCACTAGCGGGAGACGAGCAGTTCTTC.

The chain has TRBV20-1 and TRBJ2-1, with D possibly called TRBD1 or TRBD2 (5 bases each). Germline V gene data show CDR1 as DFQATT and CDR2 as SNEGSKA (reference sequence). V lost 5 bases, J lost 0 bases, and 17 bases lay in between. This CDR3 comprises 16 residues. CDR3 in amino acids: CSAGRGWGSSYNEQFF. CDR3 nucleotide sequence: TGCAGTGCTGGCCGTGGGTGGGGGAGCTCCTACAATGAGCAGTTCTTC.

At least ten counts were recorded for this clonotype. The J gene is TRBJ2-7, the V gene TRBV29-1, with 7 bases lining up with TRBD1. Germline CDR1 and CDR2: SQVTM and ANQGSEA. There are 13 residues in the CDR3. V dropped 7 bases and J dropped 2; count of bases not matched to a gene: 8. This CDR3 reads CSAALTGPYEQYF. CDR3 nucleotides: TGCAGCGCCGCACTGACAGGGCCCTACGAGCAGTACTTC.

This sequence joins TRBV6-2 or TRBV6-3 and TRBJ2-1, with D possibly matching TRBD1 (5 bases). Looked up from germline, CDR1 is MNHEY and CDR2 is SVGEGT. V lost 5 bases and J 5 bases, leaving 13 bases between the germline ends. The CDR3 has 14 residues. The CDR3 bases are TGTGCCAGCAGTGACAGCGCGAGAAACAATGAGCAGTTCTTC. Translated, it gives CASSDSARNNEQFF.